The source of this T cell receptor beta chain is a study of blood T cell repertoires in COVID-19. Background on the study: Sites across the United States, Italy and Spain contributed samples from acute and convalescent COVID-19.

Original processing notes: Researchers report that nucleated cell counts were estimated from reference gene primer amplification. Profiled with immunoSEQ multiplex PCR; TCRdb holds only in-frame clones, not every one. V and J calls and clone size are as listed in that table; D and trimming were resolved from the DNA. Here the sample spans 200,000 to 250,000 clones, roughly nine tenths being singletons. The CDR3 has 16 residues. V was pared by 5 bases and J by 7 bases, with 12 bases of the junction left unmatched. Germline V gene lookup returns CDR1 SGHAT and CDR2 FQDESV (reference sequence). The TCR originated in a man in his fifties or sixties with acute or convalescent COVID-19. The chain carries TRBV11-1 and TRBJ2-1, with 9 bases identical to TRBD2. Source material: peripheral blood. This chain's CDR3 is CASSQGGREGINEQFF. The CDR3 DNA sequence: TGTGCCAGCAGCCAAGGCGGGCGGGAGGGGATTAATGAGCAGTTCTTC. The whole variable domain, filled in from reference TRBV11-1 and TRBJ2-1, reads EAEVAQSPRYKITEKSQAVAFWCDPISGHATLYWYRQILGQGPELLVQFQDESVVDDSQLPKDRFSAERLKGVDSTLKIQPAELGDSAMYLCASSQGGREGINEQFFGPGTRLTVL.